This TCR beta chain came from a study of human T cells and chemical hapten exposure. Study-wide background: Across its roughly 24 weeks, the study gave patients weekly diphenylcyclopropenone doses to the scalp. Once 0.01% DPC had been applied to the upper back by patch test, readings were taken at 6 days. Enrolled patients were predominantly female and had alopecia areata, totalis or universalis. Overall study results and limits: The study found that DPC sensitization did not change TCRs above 1 in 1000 frequency.

The time point was: patch test 1, 2 weeks after DPC sensitization. Stated treatment: therapeutic diphenylcyclopropenone sensitization with weekly scalp DPC. Germline lookup yields CDR1 MDHEN and CDR2 SYDVKM. The CDR3 has 16 residues. The V and J ends lost 8 bases and 1 base, in that order; junction bases with no gene match: 11. About this clonotype itself: Antigen: not known.

TCRdb reprocessed the RACE reads via MiXCR and lists one record per CDR3 protein. The sample includes some 400,000 distinct CDR3 sequences, approximately 5% seen only once; the top ten take under 3%. Sequences were derived from whole blood, sampled in connection with sensitization to the hapten diphenylcyclopropenone (DPC). The chain carries TRBV28 and TRBJ2-4; TRBD2 agrees at 7 bases. The receptor comes from a woman in her 50s with alopecia areata. Some clones in this sample may be carry-over from other donors' samples. CDR3 amino acids: CASGTSGARAKNIQYF. In DNA form, the CDR3 reads TGTGCCAGCGGAACCAGCGGGGCCCGGGCCAAAAACATTCAGTACTTC.